Sequencing of this T cell receptor (beta chain) was carried out in a study of shared clonotypes between healthy human individuals. General study results and limits: Generation probability values for non-shared clonotypes were lower than those for clonotypes shared by all four donors. Rarefaction indicated that sorted-subset sequencing remained incomplete although depth was large.

Clones were sequenced by immunoSEQ multiplex PCR, and TCRdb holds only the in-frame ones, with some missing. The table shows millions of clones, with approximately 92% occurring only once. The CDR3 contains 16 residues. Germline V gene sequence: CDR1 SGHAT, CDR2 FQNNGV. V lost 1 base and J lost 2, with 12 bases in between. A split of CD4+ cells into CD45RA+ naive and CD45RA-negative memory subsets was performed. On this clone itself: Its antigen is undetermined.

This clonotype was obtained from a man aged 18 to 35 in good health. The genes are TRBV11-2 and TRBJ2-1; a weak D match, TRBD1 (6 bases). Sequenced material: naive CD4+ T cells sorted from blood. Subset described: CD45RA+ positively selected. This CDR3 reads CASSLVGRGPYNEQFF. The CDR3 DNA sequence: TGTGCCAGCAGCTTAGTAGGCAGGGGCCCCTACAATGAGCAGTTCTTC. Complete variable domain (other parts from reference TRBV11-2 and TRBJ2-1): EAGVAQSPRYKIIEKRQSVAFWCNPISGHATLYWYQQILGQGPKLLIQFQNNGVVDDSQLPKDRFSAERLKGVDSTLKIQPAKLEDSAVYLCASSLVGRGPYNEQFFGPGTRLTVL.